The source of this T cell receptor beta chain is a study of OX40 agonist ivuxolimab in advanced cancers. Study-level background: Ivuxolimab was a fully human IgG2 agonistic monoclonal antibody targeting the costimulatory receptor OX40 (CD134). Intravenous ivuxolimab was administered to patients every 2 weeks at six dose levels: 0.01, 0.1, 0.3, 1.5, 3 and 10 mg/kg. Of the approximately 50 dose-escalation patients, hepatocellular carcinoma was present in around 19, melanoma in roughly 15, renal cell carcinoma in 9 and head and neck cancer in 9. A male proportion of around 81% and a mean age of approximately 62 years, ranging from 23 to 79, were recorded for the dose-escalation cohort. Prior anti-PD-1, anti-PD-L1 or anti-CTLA-4 therapy was permitted, and approximately 39% of dose-escalation patients had received checkpoint inhibitors. Partial responses occurred in three dose-escalation patients: two with cutaneous melanoma and one with hepatocellular carcinoma. The point of sequencing TCRbeta in the periphery was to test whether ivuxolimab changed TCR sequence diversity and drove clonal T-cell expansion. The paper describes the monotherapy dose-escalation part (N of about 47 patients) of the phase I trial of ivuxolimab. General study outcomes and caveats: Low levels of normalized T-cell clonal expansion were also seen in some patients who did not respond. After ivuxolimab, expanded clones were on average more numerous among CD8+ T cells than among CD4+ T cells. At doses of 0.1 to 3.0 mg/kg, clonal expansion of both CD4+ and CD8+ T cells in blood was seen between baseline and week 6. In partial responders in the 0.1-3.0 mg/kg groups, normalized peripheral clonal expansion was found to be among the lowest, especially among CD8+ T cells. Which antigens the clonally expanded peripheral T cells were specific for was not determined.

To sequence the TCRbeta CDR3 region, genomic DNA was isolated from the sorted cells. The immunoSEQ Assay was used to sequence the TCRbeta CDR3 regions. The clones in this table, taken by TCRdb from immuneACCESS, are in-frame only. Not every clone is retained; where verified, under half of the shortfall comes from an unresolved V gene, and the cause of the rest is unknown. Recorded for this sample are fewer than 35,000 clones; around four fifths of them occurred a single time. 20% to 25% of the sample is taken by the ten largest. CDR3 length: 12 amino acids, cysteine to phenylalanine. Here the CDR3 DNA is all that survives: 36 bases in frame from base 1. Germline trimming amounts to 7 bases on V and 7 bases on J, with 3 as the count of junction bases outside the gene matches. As encoded in the germline V gene, CDR1 is MDHEN while CDR2 is SYDVKM. Turning to this clone: Its specific antigen is unknown. One base away there is no much larger clone; base qualities are not given.

Patients with autoimmune disease history or receiving systemic immunosuppression were excluded from the trial. Peripheral blood for TCR sequencing was collected from all dose cohorts at baseline, on cycle 4 day 1, and on cycle 7 day 1. The samples were taken from a phase I, first-in-human, multicenter, open-label dose-escalation trial of ivuxolimab. Adults with locally advanced or metastatic melanoma, renal cell carcinoma, hepatocellular carcinoma or head and neck squamous cell carcinoma were enrolled in the trial. Before TCR sequencing, CD4+ T cells and CD8+ T cells were sorted from peripheral blood as separate populations.

Here the chain combines TRBV28 and TRBJ1-5, with 8 middle bases fitting TRBD1. The sequences come from CD4+ or CD8+ T cells sorted from blood, collected in a trial of the OX40 agonist ivuxolimab. The TCR originated in an adult with an advanced solid tumor such as melanoma, head and neck, liver or kidney cancer. The DNA sequence is given as TGTGCCAGCACCCCAGGGGGCCAGCCCCAGCATTTT. It translates to CASTPGGQPQHF.